This TCR beta chain was profiled in a study of blood T cell repertoires in COVID-19. Study background: COVID-19 samples from acute and convalescent phases originated in the United States, Italy and Spain. Nucleic acid was either cDNA or gDNA, and it came from T cells, B-cell-depleted T cells, or PBMCs.

V shed 1 base, J shed 1 base, and the junction held 5 bases outside the gene matches. The germline CDR1 and CDR2 sequences are SGHDN and FVKESK. The CDR3 loop spans 16 amino acids. Seattle-derived patients entered the study during active infection and were followed longitudinally. Study processing details: Counts of nucleated cells, estimated from reference gene primer amplification, were obtained. Sequencing used immunoSEQ multiplex PCR; TCRdb keeps in-frame clones, though not all of them. V and J calls and clone size come straight from that table; D and trimming were deduced from the DNA. This sample carries 300,000 to 350,000 clones, about 91% of them seen once, and the ten largest clones take around 8.9%.

The sequencing sample was made of peripheral blood. The chain uses TRBV14 and TRBJ1-1, with 8 nucleotides matching TRBD1. The TCR comes from a man younger than 45 with COVID-19, enrolled during active disease. The DNA for the CDR3 is TGTGCCAGCAGCCAAGCTTCAGGACAGGGGAACACTGAAGCTTTCTTT. Translation gives CASSQASGQGNTEAFF. Full variable domain (missing parts from reference TRBV14 and TRBJ1-1): EAGVTQFPSHSVIEKGQTVTLRCDPISGHDNLYWYRRVMGKEIKFLLHFVKESKQDESGMPNNRFLAERTGGTYSTLKVQPAELEDSGVYFCASSQASGQGNTEAFFGQGTRLTVV.